This record looks at one T cell receptor (beta chain) sequence and its context. The antigen is unknown. Donation came from healthy HIV-negative adults that had no recent acute infections or vaccinations. Negatively enriched CD4+ T cells were divided by CD45RA into naive and memory. Every immunoSEQ plate was one replicate of a subset's evenly spread DNA. Measured with immunoSEQ multiplex PCR; TCRdb has only the in-frame clones, and not every one. This sample has some 2,400,000 clones, with around 95% found just once. This specimen comes from a study of shared clonotypes between healthy human individuals. J gave up 0 bases and V 4 bases, and 9 bases lay outside the gene matches. CDR1 is SGDLS and CDR2 is YYNGEE in the germline V gene. The CDR3 is made up of 17 amino acids. Study conclusions and caveats: Despite large depth, rarefaction showed incomplete sorted-subset sequencing.

The gene calls are TRBV9 and TRBJ1-3; 8 nucleotides align to TRBD1. The sequenced sample consisted of naive CD4+ T cells sorted from blood. Subset: CD45RA+ positively selected. This clonotype was obtained from a man aged 18 to 35 in good health. The CDR3 DNA follows: TGTGCCAGCAGCCGCACCAGGGGGCCGAGCTCTGGAAACACCATATATTTT. Translation gives CASSRTRGPSSGNTIYF.